These 28 T cell receptor beta chains share one sample of origin, sequenced in a study of regulatory T cells in long-lasting Graves disease (dated by TCRdb to 2020 to 2023). What this sample's time point label stands for: newly diagnosed GD, antithyroid drugs for less than 3 months. RNA was extracted from PBMCs in TRIzol for both TCR sequencing and RNA sequencing. The library was prepared using multiplex PCR. Data came from an Illumina HiSeq 4000. CDR3 regions were amplified by Arm-PCR with iRepertoire HTBI primers to construct TCR beta libraries. The public sequencing data were trimmed at Q25 with fastp and processed into clonotypes with MiXCR by TCRdb, which kept only in-frame beta chains. Identical CDR3 protein sequences are pooled into one entry, listed with their most common genes and DNA. Present in this sample are about 470,000 distinct CDR3 sequences, just under 15% of which were seen just once. Of the sample, approximately 16% is held by the ten largest clones.

This same sample was also taken into another study, of T cells in Graves' hyperthyroidism and ophthalmopathy.

Here the sequenced sample was peripheral blood mononuclear cells (PBMCs), taken at new diagnosis, from a patient treated with antithyroid drugs. The receptor source for this set is a woman aged 25-40 years with Graves disease. Donor details come from another sample of the same person, matched by shared clones.

This clonotype was counted many times. The J gene is TRBJ2-3, the V gene TRBV6-2 or TRBV6-3; D tentatively reads TRBD1 or TRBD2 (5 bases each). The germline CDR1 and CDR2 sequences are MNHEY and SVGEGT. Between the trimmed V and J ends, which lost 0 bases and 0 bases, there was a span of 10 bases. The CDR3 length is 16 residues. The CDR3 DNA follows: TGTGCCAGCAGTTACTCGGGACGTAGAAGCACAGATACGCAGTATTTT. Residues: CASSYSGRRSTDTQYF.

This clonotype was detected many times. This chain joins TRBV15 and TRBJ2-7, with D perhaps matching TRBD1 (6 bases). In germline, CDR1 is LNHNV, CDR2 YYDKDF (reference sequence). V was shortened by 1 base and J by 3 bases, with 13 bases between the two germline ends. This CDR3 is built from 15 residues. The CDR3 protein is CATSRGRDTIYEQYF. CDR3 nucleotides: TGTGCCACCAGCAGAGGAAGGGACACAATCTACGAGCAGTACTTC.

This clonotype was seen repeatedly, ten times or more. The chain is built from TRBV7-9 and TRBJ1-1, with D perhaps matching TRBD1 (5 bases). With 3 bases removed from V and 1 base from J, the gap between germline ends came to 9 bases. CDR1 and CDR2 from the germline V gene are SEHNR and FQNEAQ (reference sequence). The CDR3 covers 14 residues. In DNA form, the CDR3 reads TGTGCCAGCAGCTTGGGACTTACGAACACTGAAGCTTTCTTT. It specifies CASSLGLTNTEAFF.

There are many counts of this clonotype. This chain connects TRBV30 to TRBJ2-5; 9 positions match TRBD2. V was clipped by 4 bases and J by 2 bases; unmatched bases: 8. The V gene's germline CDR1 is GTSNPN and CDR2 SVGIG (reference sequence). The CDR3 extends over 15 amino acids. Here the CDR3 DNA reads TGTGCCTGGACTCTAGCGGGGCGGCTACAAGAGACCCAGTACTTC. Amino acids: CAWTLAGRLQETQYF.

This clonotype was recorded many times. The genes are TRBV18 and TRBJ1-2; D is possibly TRBD1 (6 bases). The CDR3 loop spans 13 amino acids. The V end was cut by 3 bases, the J end by 7 bases, with 12 bases between. Looked up from germline, CDR1 is KGHSH and CDR2 is LQKENI. The CDR3 is CASSPRDTSGYTF. The CDR3 bases are TGTGCCAGCTCACCCCGGGACACTTCTGGCTACACCTTC.

This clonotype was observed a few times. The J gene is TRBJ2-3, the V gene TRBV24-1; D remains ambiguous. CDR3 size: 12 residues. Germline CDR1 and CDR2: KGHDR and SFDVKD. The germline V and J ends were trimmed by 5 bases and 4 bases, with 6 bases remaining between them. CDR3 protein: CATSARPDTQYF. In DNA, the CDR3 is TGTGCCACCAGTGCGAGACCAGATACGCAGTATTTT.

This clonotype was observed at least ten times. The V call is TRBV24-1, the J call TRBJ2-3; D assignment may be TRBD1 or TRBD2 (5 bases each). The ends were cut back, 9 bases at V and 5 bases at J, with 14 bases in the middle. This CDR3 is 13 amino acids long. Germline V CDR1 and CDR2: KGHDR, SFDVKD. CDR3: CATQGWGKDTQYF. The DNA for the CDR3 is TGTGCCACCCAAGGTTGGGGGAAAGATACGCAGTATTTT.

As for this clonotype: This likely reflects a read error, since a far larger clone is one base away. The V and J genes are TRBV2 and TRBJ2-1; D remains ambiguous. The CDR3 has 14 residues. V lost 3 bases and J 4 bases, leaving 10 bases between the germline ends. The germline V gene has CDR1 SNHLY and CDR2 FYNNEI. This CDR3 reads CASSDITDYNEQFF. DNA of the CDR3: TGTGCCAGCAGTGACATAACAGATTACAATGAGCAGTTCTTC.

This clonotype was seen repeatedly, ten times or more. V usage is TRBV7-9 and J usage is TRBJ2-5; the D gene is possibly TRBD2 (6 bases). Germline loops: CDR1 SEHNR, CDR2 FQNEAQ (reference sequence). This CDR3 region has 16 residues. The germline V and J ends were trimmed by 1 base and 2 bases, with 14 bases remaining between them. CDR3: CASSLEFGRGQETQYF. The DNA for the CDR3 is TGTGCCAGCAGCTTAGAGTTCGGGAGAGGACAAGAGACCCAGTACTTC.

This clonotype was counted a few times. The chain couples TRBV5-1 to TRBJ2-7; 9 bases line up with TRBD1. The V gene end was trimmed by 4 bases and the J gene end by 3 bases; junction bases not matched to a gene: 11. Germline V gives CDR1 SGHRS, CDR2 YFSETQ. This CDR3 spans 16 amino acids. CDR3 amino acids: CASSARSDRGIYEQYF. CDR3 DNA sequence: TGCGCCAGCAGCGCCCGTTCGGACAGGGGTATCTACGAGCAGTACTTC.

In this sample, this clonotype turned up a few times. In DNA form, the CDR3 reads TGCAGTGCTACCAGTCCGGGACTAGGAGTATCAGATACGCAGTATTTT. Its protein product is CSATSPGLGVSDTQYF. This chain links TRBV20-1 with TRBJ2-3; 8 bases match TRBD2. The junction had 13 bases not matched to a gene; V was cut back by 4 bases and J by 4 bases. Germline V CDR1 and CDR2: DFQATT, SNEGSKA (reference sequence). The CDR3 has 16 residues.

In its sample, this clonotype was seen many times. The J gene is TRBJ2-7, the V gene TRBV7-2, with 13 bases lining up with TRBD2. The ends lost 5 bases at V and 0 bases at J; junction bases unmatched: 7. Looked up from germline, CDR1 is SGHTA and CDR2 is FQGNSA. CDR3 size: 17 residues. CDR3 in amino acids: CASSPRLAGGPSYEQYF. As DNA, the CDR3 is TGTGCCAGCAGCCCAAGACTAGCGGGAGGACCCTCCTACGAGCAGTACTTC.

The rearrangement uses TRBV20-1 and TRBJ2-1; 8 bases are a match to TRBD2. V dropped 0 bases and J dropped 13; count of bases not matched to a gene: 14. CDR3 length: 15 amino acids. Germline CDR1 reads DFQATT; CDR2 reads SNEGSKA (reference sequence). The CDR3 region is CSARDLAGSYNVQFF. CDR3 DNA: TGCAGTGCTAGAGATTTAGCGGGGAGCTACAATGTACAGTTCTTC.

This clonotype was observed many times. The chain carries TRBV7-8 and TRBJ1-5, with D perhaps matching TRBD1 (5 bases). CDR1 is SGHVS, CDR2 FQNEAQ, per germline. The CDR3 runs 15 residues. The V gene lost 6 bases and the J gene lost 2 bases, with 14 bases spanning the gap. This CDR3 is CASRPGTVGNQPQHF. CDR3 in DNA: TGTGCCAGCAGACCCGGGACGGTCGGCAATCAGCCCCAGCATTTT.

The chain is built from TRBV13 and TRBJ2-7, with D perhaps TRBD2 (6 bases). Germline values: CDR1 PRHDT, CDR2 FYEKMQ (reference sequence). This CDR3 is 14 amino acids long. Trimming took 2 bases from V and 4 from J, leaving 12 bases between them. CDR3 DNA sequence: TGTGCCAGCAGCTTACGTAGCGGCTTATACGAGCAGTACTTC. Amino acid sequence: CASSLRSGLYEQYF. The full variable domain, its missing parts supplied by reference TRBV13 and TRBJ2-7, is AAGVIQSPRHLIKEKRETATLKCYPIPRHDTVYWYQQGPGQDPQFLISFYEKMQSDKGSIPDRFSAQQFSDYHSELNMSSLELGDSALYFCASSLRSGLYEQYFGPGTRLTVT.

This clonotype has a count of ten or more. The chain is built from TRBV5-6 and TRBJ2-7; TRBD1 aligns across 9 bases. There are 16 residues in the CDR3. Unmatched junction bases numbered 13, after V lost 5 bases and J lost 4 bases. Germline assignment: CDR1 SGHDT and CDR2 YYEEEE. CDR3 sequence reads: CASSLVDRGGQYEQYF. The CDR3 DNA is TGTGCCAGCAGTTTAGTGGACAGGGGCGGGCAATACGAGCAGTACTTC.

This clonotype was counted between two and nine times. This chain joins TRBV5-1 and TRBJ1-5; TRBD1 aligns across 8 bases. CDR3 length: 14 amino acids. CDR1 is SGHRS and CDR2 is YFSETQ in the germline V gene. V trimming: 0 bases; J trimming: 7 bases; junction bases outside the gene matches: 3. CDR3: CASSLGTGLQPQHF. The CDR3, as DNA: TGCGCCAGCAGCTTGGGGACAGGGCTGCAGCCCCAGCATTTT.

Many counts were recorded for this clonotype. The chain employs TRBV7-9 and TRBJ2-7, with TRBD1 identical over 9 bases. Losses at the gene ends were 1 base for V and 4 bases for J; bases not matched to a gene: 5. Germline V gene lookup returns CDR1 SEHNR and CDR2 FQNEAQ (reference sequence). This CDR3 has 15 residues. CDR3 DNA: TGTGCCAGCAGCTTAGTCGGACAGGGGCGTTACGAGCAGTACTTC. This encodes CASSLVGQGRYEQYF. Filled out from reference TRBV7-9 and TRBJ2-7, the complete variable domain reads DTGVSQNPRHKITKRGQNVTFRCDPISEHNRLYWYRQTLGQGPEFLTYFQNEAQLEKSRLLSDRFSAERPKGSFSTLEIQRTEQGDSAMYLCASSLVGQGRYEQYFGPGTRLTVT.

In the case of this clonotype: A much bigger clone sits one base away, suggesting this may be a read error. The gene calls are TRBV10-2 and TRBJ2-3, with D tentatively TRBD1 (5 bases). The last part of the DNA fits TRBJ1-5 better; the J call may be wrong. Germline CDR1 WSHSY, CDR2 SAAADI. This CDR3 has 15 amino acids. CDR3 loop: CASSEAGRGTDTQHF. In nucleotides, the CDR3 is TGCGCCAGCAGTGAAGCGGGAAGGGGTACAGATACGCAGCATTTT.

This clonotype was detected a few times. This chain joins TRBV3-1 and TRBJ2-1; D is perhaps TRBD1 (5 bases). This CDR3 is built from 15 residues. V was clipped by 5 bases and J by 4 bases, with 15 bases between them. Germline V gene data show CDR1 as LGHDT and CDR2 as YNNKEL (reference sequence). CDR3 loop: CASSTRQSVYNEQFF. In nucleotides, the CDR3 is TGTGCCAGCAGCACACGACAGTCGGTGTACAATGAGCAGTTCTTC.

This clonotype was seen many times. The chain carries TRBV7-2 and TRBJ2-1; D remains ambiguous. The germline V gene encodes CDR1 SGHTA and CDR2 FQGNSA. V was shortened by 1 base and J by 2 bases, with 12 bases between the two germline ends. The CDR3 spans 16 residues. In DNA, the CDR3 is TGTGCCAGCAGCTTAGTATCCGAGCGCCCCTACAATGAGCAGTTCTTC. Its protein is CASSLVSERPYNEQFF.

This clonotype was recorded a few times. The chain recombines TRBV7-9 with TRBJ1-5, with D hard to call. Germline-derived CDR1 and CDR2 are SEHNR and FQNEAQ (reference sequence). V lost 5 bases, J lost 3 bases, and 11 bases lay in between. The CDR3 is 14 amino acids. The CDR3: CASSPVGPNQPQHF. CDR3 in DNA: TGTGCCAGCAGCCCCGTTGGACCCAATCAGCCCCAGCATTTT. Complete variable domain (other parts from reference TRBV7-9 and TRBJ1-5): DTGVSQNPRHKITKRGQNVTFRCDPISEHNRLYWYRQTLGQGPEFLTYFQNEAQLEKSRLLSDRFSAERPKGSFSTLEIQRTEQGDSAMYLCASSPVGPNQPQHFGDGTRLSIL.

The V call is TRBV20-1, the J call TRBJ2-1; 8 bases match TRBD2. Germline CDR1 reads DFQATT; CDR2 reads SNEGSKA (reference sequence). This CDR3 spans 16 amino acids. With V trimmed by 1 base and J by 2 bases, 7 bases remained unmatched. In DNA, the CDR3 is TGCAGTGCTAGAGCCCCCAGCGGGAGACCCTACAATGAGCAGTTCTTC. This gives the protein CSARAPSGRPYNEQFF.

The chain is built from TRBV20-1 and TRBJ2-7, with 7 bases aligning to TRBD2. V was clipped by 0 bases and J by 5 bases; unmatched bases: 13. There are 16 residues in the CDR3. In germline, CDR1 is DFQATT, CDR2 SNEGSKA (reference sequence). As DNA, the CDR3 is TGCAGTGCTAGAGATCCCAAGACTAGCCTGGGGCACGAGCAGTACTTC. As protein: CSARDPKTSLGHEQYF.

The J gene is TRBJ2-3, the V gene TRBV20-1, with TRBD2 matching 10 bases. Germline V gene sequence: CDR1 DFQATT, CDR2 SNEGSKA (reference sequence). This CDR3 has 12 residues. CDR3 DNA: TGCAGCGGACTAGCGGTAACAGATACGCAGTATTTT. Amino acid sequence: CSGLAVTDTQYF.

The chain links TRBV29-1 to TRBJ2-1; 15 positions agree with TRBD2. CDR3 size: 18 residues. V lost 6 bases to trimming and J lost 8 bases; unmatched junction nucleotides: 17. Per the germline V gene, CDR1 is SQVTM and CDR2 is ANQGSEA. The CDR3 here is CSVYTWEGLAGGGYEQFF. The CDR3 DNA reads TGCAGCGTGTACACCTGGGAGGGACTAGCGGGAGGAGGGTATGAGCAGTTCTTC.

This clonotype was found many times. The rearrangement links TRBV28 to TRBJ1-2; 8 bases line up with TRBD1. Germline trimming cut 7 bases from V and 4 bases from J; bases unmatched to any gene: 14. This CDR3 region has 16 residues. The V gene's germline CDR1 is MDHEN and CDR2 SYDVKM. CDR3 residues: CASITHSGQEIYGYTF. The CDR3 region has the DNA TGTGCCAGCATCACACATTCGGGACAGGAGATCTATGGCTACACCTTC.

Ten or more counts support this clonotype. The DNA of the CDR3 is TGCGCCAGCAGCCAAGGCTTGCGGCCTAGCAACGAGCAGTACTTC. As protein: CASSQGLRPSNEQYF. The genes are TRBV4-1 and TRBJ2-7; possible D gene TRBD2, 5 bases. Per germline, CDR1 MGHRA and CDR2 YSYEKL. Between the trimmed V and J ends, which lost 1 base and 5 bases, there was a span of 15 bases. The CDR3 extends over 15 amino acids.